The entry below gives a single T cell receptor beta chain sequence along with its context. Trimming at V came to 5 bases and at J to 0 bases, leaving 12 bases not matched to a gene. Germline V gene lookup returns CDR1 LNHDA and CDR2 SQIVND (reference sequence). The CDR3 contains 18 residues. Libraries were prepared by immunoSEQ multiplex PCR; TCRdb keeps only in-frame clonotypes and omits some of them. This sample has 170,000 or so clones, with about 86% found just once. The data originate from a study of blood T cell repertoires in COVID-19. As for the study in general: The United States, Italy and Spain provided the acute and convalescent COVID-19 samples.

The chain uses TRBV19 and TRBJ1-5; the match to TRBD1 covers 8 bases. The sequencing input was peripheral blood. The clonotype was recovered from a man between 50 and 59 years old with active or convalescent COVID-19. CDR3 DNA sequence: TGTGCCAGTAGTCTCAGCGCCCGACAGGGGTATAGCAATCAGCCCCAGCATTTT. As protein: CASSLSARQGYSNQPQHF.